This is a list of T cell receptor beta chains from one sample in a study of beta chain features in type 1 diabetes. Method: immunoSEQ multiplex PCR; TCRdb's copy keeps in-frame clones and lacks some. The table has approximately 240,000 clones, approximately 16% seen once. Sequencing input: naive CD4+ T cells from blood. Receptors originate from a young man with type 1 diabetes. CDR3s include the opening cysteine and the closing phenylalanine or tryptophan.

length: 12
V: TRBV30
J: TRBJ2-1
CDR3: CAWNLNGGFWFF

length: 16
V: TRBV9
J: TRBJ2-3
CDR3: CASSAGTGGRGDTQYF

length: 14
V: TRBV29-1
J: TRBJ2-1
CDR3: CSVANLLANNEQFF

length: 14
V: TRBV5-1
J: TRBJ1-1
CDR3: CASSADWLGTEAFF

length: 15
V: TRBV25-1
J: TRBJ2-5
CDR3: CASSAWGTLQETQYF

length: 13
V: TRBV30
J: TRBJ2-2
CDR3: CAWSGFLSGELFF

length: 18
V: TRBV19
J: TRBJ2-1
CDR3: CASRRTGGTGLLNNEQFF

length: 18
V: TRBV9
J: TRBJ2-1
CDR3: CASTPSLGLAGGSNEQFF

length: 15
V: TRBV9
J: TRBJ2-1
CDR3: CASSVERFSYNEQFF

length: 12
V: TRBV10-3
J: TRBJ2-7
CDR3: CASSGENYEQYF

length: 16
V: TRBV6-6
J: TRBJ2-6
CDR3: CASSGQGTAGANVLTF

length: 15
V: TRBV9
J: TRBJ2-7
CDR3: CASSVGSTSGYEQYF

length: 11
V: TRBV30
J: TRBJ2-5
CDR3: CAWSVMKTQYF

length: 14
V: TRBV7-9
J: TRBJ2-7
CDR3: CASSMSGLGYEQYF

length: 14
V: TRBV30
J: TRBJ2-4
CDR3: CATNRGLSKNIQYF

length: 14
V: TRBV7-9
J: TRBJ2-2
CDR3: CASRYRGSTGELFF